This TCR beta chain was observed in a study of PD-L1 blockade in urothelial cancer. Study details: The patients' atezolizumab therapy, 1,200 mg intravenously every 3 weeks, started in 2014. Analyses were performed on blood at 3 weeks after treatment start (the second dose) and at 6 weeks.

This clone was counted a few times. V lost 4 bases, J lost 1 base, and 22 bases lay in between. Germline CDR1 and CDR2: SGHVS and FQNEAQ. CDR3 size: 19 residues. The data were produced by immunoSEQ multiplex PCR, yet TCRdb's version contains in-frame clones alone and is incomplete. This sample carries fewer than 30,000 clones, approximately 84% of them seen once, and the ten largest clones take 9.6%. Locally advanced or metastatic urothelial carcinoma was diagnosed in the patients. The sequence came from a man in his 70s with urothelial cancer. The J gene is TRBJ1-4, the V gene TRBV7-8, with unresolved D. The material sequenced was PBMCs, taken around atezolizumab (anti-PD-L1) treatment. This chain's CDR3 is CASSSDREARFKTNEKLFF. CDR3 nucleotide sequence: TGTGCCAGCAGCTCGGACCGGGAAGCCCGATTCAAAACTAATGAAAAACTGTTTTTT.